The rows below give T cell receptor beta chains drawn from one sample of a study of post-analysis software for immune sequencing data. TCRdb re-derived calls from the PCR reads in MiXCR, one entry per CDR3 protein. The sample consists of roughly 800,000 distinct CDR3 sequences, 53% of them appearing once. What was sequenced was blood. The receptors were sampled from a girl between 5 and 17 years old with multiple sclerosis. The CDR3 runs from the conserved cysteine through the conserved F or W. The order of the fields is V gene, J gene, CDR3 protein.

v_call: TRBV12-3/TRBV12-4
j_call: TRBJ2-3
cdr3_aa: CASRTDRAASTDTQYF

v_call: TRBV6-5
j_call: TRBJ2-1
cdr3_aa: CASSPLVSSYNEQFF

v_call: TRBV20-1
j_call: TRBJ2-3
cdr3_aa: CSAQGLRLDTQYF

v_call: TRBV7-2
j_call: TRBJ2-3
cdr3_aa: CASSLWTISSTDTQYF

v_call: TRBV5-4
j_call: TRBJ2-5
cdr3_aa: CASGPRKRDETQYF

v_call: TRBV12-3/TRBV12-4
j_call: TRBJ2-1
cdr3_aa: CASSARFLYNEQFF

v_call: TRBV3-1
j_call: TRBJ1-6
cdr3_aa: CASSFRDRDSPLHF

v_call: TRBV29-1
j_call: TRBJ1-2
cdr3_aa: CSVRPGTGDRYGYTF

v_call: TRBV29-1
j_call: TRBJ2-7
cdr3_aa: CSVGRASYEQYF

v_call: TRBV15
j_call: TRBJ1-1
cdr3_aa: CATSRAPGQGRDEAFF

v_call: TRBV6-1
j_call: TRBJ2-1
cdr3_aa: CAICRDRACDEQFF

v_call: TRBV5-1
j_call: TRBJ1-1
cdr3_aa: CASSGRMNTEAFF

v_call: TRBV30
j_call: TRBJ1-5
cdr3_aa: CAQSGTGDQPQHF

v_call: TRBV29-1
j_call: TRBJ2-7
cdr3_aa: CSVLLPGHYEQYF

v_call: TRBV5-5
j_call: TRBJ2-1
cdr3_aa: CASSNRDSSGAEQFF

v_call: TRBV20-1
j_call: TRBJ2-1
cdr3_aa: CSAQAGGVRLNNEQFF

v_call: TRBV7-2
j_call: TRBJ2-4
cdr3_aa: CASSLAPPTLIAKNIQYF

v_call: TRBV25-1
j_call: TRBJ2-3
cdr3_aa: CASSDRPTRRGTDTQYF

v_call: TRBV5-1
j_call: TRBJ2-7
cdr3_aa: CASSLASDRFSYEQYF

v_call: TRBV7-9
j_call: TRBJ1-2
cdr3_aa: CASSLVASGQPYGYTF

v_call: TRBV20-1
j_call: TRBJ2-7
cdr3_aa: CSARAGAGGPYEQYF

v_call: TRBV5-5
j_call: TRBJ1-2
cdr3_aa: CASSLAIQGVWDDYGYTF

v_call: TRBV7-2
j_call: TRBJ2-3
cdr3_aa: CASSSRAGGRTDTQYF

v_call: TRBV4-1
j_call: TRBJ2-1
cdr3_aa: CASSQAGLFNEQFF

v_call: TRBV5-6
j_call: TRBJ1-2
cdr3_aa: CASSSDRETSYGYTF

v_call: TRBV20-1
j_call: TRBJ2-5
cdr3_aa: CSAGTGEETQYF